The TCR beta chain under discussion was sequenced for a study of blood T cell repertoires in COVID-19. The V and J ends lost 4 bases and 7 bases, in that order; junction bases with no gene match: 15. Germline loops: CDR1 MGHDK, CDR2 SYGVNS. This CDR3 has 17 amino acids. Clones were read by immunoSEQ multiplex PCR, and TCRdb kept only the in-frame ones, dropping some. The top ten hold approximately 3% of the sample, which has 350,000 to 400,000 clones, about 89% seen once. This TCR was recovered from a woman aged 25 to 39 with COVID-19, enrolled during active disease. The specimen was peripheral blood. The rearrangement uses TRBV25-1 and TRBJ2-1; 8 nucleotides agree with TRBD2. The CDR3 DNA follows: TGTGCCAGCAGTGGCCCCCTTGCGGGGGGCCTACAGAATGAGCAGTTCTTC. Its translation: CASSGPLAGGLQNEQFF.